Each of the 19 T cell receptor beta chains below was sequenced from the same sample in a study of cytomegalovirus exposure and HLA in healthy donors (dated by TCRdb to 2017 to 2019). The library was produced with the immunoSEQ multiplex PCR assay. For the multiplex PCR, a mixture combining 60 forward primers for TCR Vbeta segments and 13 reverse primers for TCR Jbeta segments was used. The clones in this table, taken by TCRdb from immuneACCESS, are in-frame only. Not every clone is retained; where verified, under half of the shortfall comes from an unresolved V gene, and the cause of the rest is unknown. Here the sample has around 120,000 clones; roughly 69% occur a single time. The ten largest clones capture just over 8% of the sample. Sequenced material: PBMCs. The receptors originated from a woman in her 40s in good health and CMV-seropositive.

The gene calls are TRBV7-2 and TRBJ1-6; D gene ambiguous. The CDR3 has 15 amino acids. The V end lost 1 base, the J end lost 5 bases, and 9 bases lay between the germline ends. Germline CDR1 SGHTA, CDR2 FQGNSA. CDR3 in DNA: TGTGCCAGCAGCTTAGGCGTCCGAGATAATTCACCCCTCCACTTT. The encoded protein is CASSLGVRDNSPLHF.

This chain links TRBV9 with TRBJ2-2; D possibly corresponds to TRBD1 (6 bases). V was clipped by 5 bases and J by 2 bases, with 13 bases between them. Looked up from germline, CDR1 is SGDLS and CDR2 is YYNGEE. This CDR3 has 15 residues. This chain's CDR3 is CASSPTGSNTGELFF. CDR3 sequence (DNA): TGTGCCAGCAGTCCAACAGGGAGTAACACCGGGGAGCTGTTTTTT.

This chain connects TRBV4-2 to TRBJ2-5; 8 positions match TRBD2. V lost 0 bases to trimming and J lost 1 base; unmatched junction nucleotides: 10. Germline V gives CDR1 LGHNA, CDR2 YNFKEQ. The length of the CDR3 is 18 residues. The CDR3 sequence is CASSQEYRRGAPQETQYF. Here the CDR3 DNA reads TGTGCCAGCAGCCAAGAATATCGGCGGGGGGCCCCCCAAGAGACCCAGTACTTC.

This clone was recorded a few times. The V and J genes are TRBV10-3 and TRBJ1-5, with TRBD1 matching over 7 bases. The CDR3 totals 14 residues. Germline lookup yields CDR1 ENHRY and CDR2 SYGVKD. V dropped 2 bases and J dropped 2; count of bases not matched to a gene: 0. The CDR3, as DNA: TGTGCCATCAGTGAGACAGGGGGCAATCAGCCCCAGCATTTT. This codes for CAISETGGNQPQHF.

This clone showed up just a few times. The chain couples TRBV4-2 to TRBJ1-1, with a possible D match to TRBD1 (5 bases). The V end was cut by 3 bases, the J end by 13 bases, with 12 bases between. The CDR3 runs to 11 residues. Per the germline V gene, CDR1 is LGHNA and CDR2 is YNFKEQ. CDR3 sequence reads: CASSQGHEDFF. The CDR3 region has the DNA TGTGCCAGCAGCCAGGGGCATGAGGATTTCTTT.

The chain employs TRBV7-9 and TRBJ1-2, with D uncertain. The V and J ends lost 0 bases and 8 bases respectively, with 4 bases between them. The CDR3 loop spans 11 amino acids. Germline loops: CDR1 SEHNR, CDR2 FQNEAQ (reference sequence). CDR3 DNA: TGTGCCAGCAGCTTAGCACAGGGCTACACCTTC. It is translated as CASSLAQGYTF.

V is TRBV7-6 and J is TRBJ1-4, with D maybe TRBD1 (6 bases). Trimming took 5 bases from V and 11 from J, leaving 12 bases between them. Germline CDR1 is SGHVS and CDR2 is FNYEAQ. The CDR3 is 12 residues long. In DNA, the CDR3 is TGTGCCAGCAGCCCCGACAGGACCAAACTGTTTTTT. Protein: CASSPDRTKLFF.

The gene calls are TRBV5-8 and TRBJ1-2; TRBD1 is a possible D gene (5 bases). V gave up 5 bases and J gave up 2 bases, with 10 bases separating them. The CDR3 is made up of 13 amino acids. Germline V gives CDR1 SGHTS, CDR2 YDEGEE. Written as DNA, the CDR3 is TGTGCCAGCAGGCCGGGGGTCAACTATGGCTACACCTTC. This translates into CASRPGVNYGYTF.

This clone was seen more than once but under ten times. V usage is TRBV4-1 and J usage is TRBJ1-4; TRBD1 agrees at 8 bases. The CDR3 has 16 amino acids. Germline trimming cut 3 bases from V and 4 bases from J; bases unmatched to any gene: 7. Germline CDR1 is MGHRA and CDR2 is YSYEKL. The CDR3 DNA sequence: TGCGCCAGCAGCCATTTCGGACAGGGAGGTAATGAAAAACTGTTTTTT. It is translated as CASSHFGQGGNEKLFF.

CDR3 loop: CASSPGGPDPILDEQYF. CDR3 nucleotides: TGCGCCAGCAGCCCCGGAGGGCCAGACCCTATCTTGGACGAGCAGTACTTC. V is TRBV4-1 and J is TRBJ2-7; D possibly corresponds to TRBD2 (6 bases). The CDR3 length is 17 residues. Trimming stripped 4 bases from V and 5 bases from J, with 24 bases between. Looked up from germline, CDR1 is MGHRA and CDR2 is YSYEKL.

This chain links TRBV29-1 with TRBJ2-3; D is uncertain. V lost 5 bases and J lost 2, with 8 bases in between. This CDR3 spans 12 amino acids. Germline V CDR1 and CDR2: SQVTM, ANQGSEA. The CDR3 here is CSVYYITDTQYF. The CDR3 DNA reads TGCAGCGTTTACTATATCACAGATACGCAGTATTTT.

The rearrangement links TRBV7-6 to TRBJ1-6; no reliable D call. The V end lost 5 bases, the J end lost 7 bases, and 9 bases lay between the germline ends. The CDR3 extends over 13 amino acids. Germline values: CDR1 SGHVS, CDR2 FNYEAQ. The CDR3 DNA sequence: TGTGCCAGCAGCCTAACCCGAAATTCACCCCTCCACTTT. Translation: CASSLTRNSPLHF.

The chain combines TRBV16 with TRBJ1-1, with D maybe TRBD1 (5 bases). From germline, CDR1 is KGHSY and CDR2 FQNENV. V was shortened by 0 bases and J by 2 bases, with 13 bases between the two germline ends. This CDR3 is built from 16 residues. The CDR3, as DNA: TGTGCCAGCAGCCAATCAACGCAGGGCCATAACACTGAAGCTTTCTTT. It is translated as CASSQSTQGHNTEAFF. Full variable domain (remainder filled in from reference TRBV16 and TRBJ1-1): GEEVAQTPKHLVRGEGQKAKLYCAPIKGHSYVFWYQQVLKNEFKFLISFQNENVFDETGMPKERFSAKCLPNSPCSLEIQATKLEDSAVYFCASSQSTQGHNTEAFFGQGTRLTVV.

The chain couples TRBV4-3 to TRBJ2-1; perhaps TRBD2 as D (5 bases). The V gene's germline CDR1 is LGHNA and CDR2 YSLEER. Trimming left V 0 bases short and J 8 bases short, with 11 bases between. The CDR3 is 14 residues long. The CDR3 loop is CASSQDPSLDEQFF. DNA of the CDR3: TGCGCCAGCAGCCAAGATCCTAGCTTGGATGAGCAGTTCTTC.

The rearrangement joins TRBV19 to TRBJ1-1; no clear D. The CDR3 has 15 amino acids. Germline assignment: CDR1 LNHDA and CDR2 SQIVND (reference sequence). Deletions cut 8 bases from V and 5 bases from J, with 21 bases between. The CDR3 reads CASSVTGPRGTEAFF. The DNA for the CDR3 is TGTGCCAGTTCTGTAACCGGGCCCCGGGGAACTGAAGCTTTCTTT.

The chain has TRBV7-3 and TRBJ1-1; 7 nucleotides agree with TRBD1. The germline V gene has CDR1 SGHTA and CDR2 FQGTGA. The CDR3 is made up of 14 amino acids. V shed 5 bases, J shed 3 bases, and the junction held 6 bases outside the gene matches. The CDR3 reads CASSQQGVDTEAFF. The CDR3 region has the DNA TGTGCCAGCAGCCAGCAGGGGGTTGACACTGAAGCTTTCTTT.

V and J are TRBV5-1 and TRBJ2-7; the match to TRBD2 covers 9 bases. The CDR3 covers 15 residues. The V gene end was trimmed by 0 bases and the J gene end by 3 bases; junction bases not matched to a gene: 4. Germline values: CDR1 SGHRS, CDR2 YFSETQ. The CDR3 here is CASSLDLAGDYEQYF. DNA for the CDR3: TGCGCCAGCAGCTTGGATTTAGCGGGGGACTACGAGCAGTACTTC.

The CDR3 sequence: CASSAGSTNQPQHF. CDR3 DNA sequence: TGTGCCAGCAGCGCAGGGTCGACCAATCAGCCCCAGCATTTT. V gene TRBV6-1 combines with J gene TRBJ1-5; possibly TRBD1 for D (5 bases). The CDR3 extends over 14 amino acids. V was clipped by 6 bases and J by 3 bases, with 12 bases between them. CDR1 is MNHNS, CDR2 SASEGT, per germline.

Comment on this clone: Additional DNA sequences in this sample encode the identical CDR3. CDR3 loop: CASSPTGISPLHF. CDR3 nucleotides: TGTGCCAGCAGCCCGACAGGGATATCACCCCTCCACTTT. The chain has TRBV6-5 and TRBJ1-6, with 7 bases that match TRBD1. The CDR3 spans 13 residues. The germline V gene has CDR1 MNHEY and CDR2 SVGAGI. The V segment lost 6 bases and the J segment 10 bases; nucleotides outside the gene matches: 6.